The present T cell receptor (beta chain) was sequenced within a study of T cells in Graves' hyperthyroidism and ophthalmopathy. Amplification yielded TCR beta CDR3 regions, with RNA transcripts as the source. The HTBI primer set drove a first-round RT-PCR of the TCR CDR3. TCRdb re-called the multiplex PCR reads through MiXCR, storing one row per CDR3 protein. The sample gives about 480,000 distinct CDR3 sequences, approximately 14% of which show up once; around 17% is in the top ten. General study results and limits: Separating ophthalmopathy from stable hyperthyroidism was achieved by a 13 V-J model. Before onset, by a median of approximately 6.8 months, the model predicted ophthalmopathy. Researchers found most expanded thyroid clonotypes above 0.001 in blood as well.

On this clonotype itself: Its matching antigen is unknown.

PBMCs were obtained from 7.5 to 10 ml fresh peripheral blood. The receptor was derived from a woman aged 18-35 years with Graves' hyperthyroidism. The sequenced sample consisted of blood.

CDR3 protein: CASSLGDGNEQFF. Written as DNA, the CDR3 is TGTGCCAGCAGCTTGGGGGATGGGAATGAGCAGTTCTTC. The V and J genes are TRBV9 and TRBJ2-1, with D possibly being TRBD1 or TRBD2 (5 bases each). V was pared by 4 bases and J by 7 bases, with 12 bases between. Germline V CDR1 and CDR2: SGDLS, YYNGEE. This CDR3 comprises 13 residues.